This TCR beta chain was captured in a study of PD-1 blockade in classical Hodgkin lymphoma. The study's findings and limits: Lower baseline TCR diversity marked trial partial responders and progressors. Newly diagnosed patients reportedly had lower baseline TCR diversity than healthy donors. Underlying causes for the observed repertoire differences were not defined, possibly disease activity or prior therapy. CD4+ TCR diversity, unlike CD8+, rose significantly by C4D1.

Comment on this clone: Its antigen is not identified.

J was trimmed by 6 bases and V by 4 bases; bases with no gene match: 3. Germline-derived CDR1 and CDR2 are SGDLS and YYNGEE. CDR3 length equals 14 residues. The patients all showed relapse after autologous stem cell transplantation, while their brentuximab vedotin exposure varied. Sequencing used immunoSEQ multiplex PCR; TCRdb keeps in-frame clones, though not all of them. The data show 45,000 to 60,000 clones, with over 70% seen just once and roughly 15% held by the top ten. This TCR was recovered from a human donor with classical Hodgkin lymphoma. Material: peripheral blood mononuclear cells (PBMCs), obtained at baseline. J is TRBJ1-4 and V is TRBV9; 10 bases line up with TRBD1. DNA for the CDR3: TGTGCCAGCAGCAGACAGGGGGCAGATGAAAAACTGTTTTTT. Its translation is CASSRQGADEKLFF.